The T cell receptor (beta chain) under discussion was sequenced for a study of cytotoxic CD8 clonotypes in ibrutinib-treated CLL. Whole-study results and caveats: A rise in clonality was seen at ibrutinib response, and a fall back toward baseline was seen at progression.

On this clone: The target antigen is unknown.

The data were produced by immunoSEQ multiplex PCR, yet TCRdb's version contains in-frame clones alone and is incomplete. This table holds some 58,000 clones, around 68% found once. The V gene end was trimmed by 7 bases and the J gene end by 2 bases; junction bases not matched to a gene: 11. CDR3 length: 15 residues. The germline CDR1 and CDR2 sequences are GTSNPN and SVGIG (reference sequence). The source of this sequence is a human donor with chronic lymphocytic leukemia. The J gene is TRBJ2-1, the V gene TRBV30; 7 bases match TRBD2. This sample comprised PBMCs, obtained after 12 months of ibrutinib treatment. The CDR3 nucleotides are TGTGCCTCGTCACGCTATGGGACTACCTACAATGAGCAGTTCTTC. Its translation is CASSRYGTTYNEQFF.